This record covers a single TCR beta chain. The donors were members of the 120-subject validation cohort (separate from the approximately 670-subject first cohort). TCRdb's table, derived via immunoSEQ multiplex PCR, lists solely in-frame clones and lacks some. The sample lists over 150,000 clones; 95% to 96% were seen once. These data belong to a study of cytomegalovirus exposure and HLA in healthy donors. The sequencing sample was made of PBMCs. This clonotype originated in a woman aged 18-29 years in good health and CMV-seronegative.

CDR3 sequence (DNA): TGTGCCAGCAGGGATCCGGGGGCAACTAATGAAAAACTGTTTTTT. It codes for CASRDPGATNEKLFF. This chain connects TRBV6-5 to TRBJ1-4; tentative D call: TRBD1 (5 bases). V was pared by 6 bases and J by 0 bases, with 11 bases between. The CDR3 has 15 amino acids. Germline V lookup: CDR1 MNHEY, CDR2 SVGAGI.